The 21 T cell receptor beta chains below all came from one sample that was sequenced in a study of cytomegalovirus exposure and HLA in healthy donors. In the PCR, 60 Vbeta and 13 Jbeta primers were used. The assay was immunoSEQ multiplex PCR, and TCRdb's table has in-frame clones only and misses some. Here the sample spans fewer than 180,000 clones, 79% being singletons. The sample consisted of PBMCs. These receptors all stem from a man aged 50 to 60 in good health and CMV-seropositive.

J is TRBJ2-7 and V is TRBV30; 8 bases align to TRBD2. The CDR3 runs to 13 residues. The germline V gene has CDR1 GTSNPN and CDR2 SVGIG (reference sequence). Germline trimming cut 5 bases from V and 0 bases from J; bases unmatched to any gene: 3. The DNA for the CDR3 is TGTGCCTGGGCACTAGCGGACTCCTACGAGCAGTACTTC. Its protein product is CAWALADSYEQYF.

In this sample, this clone turned up a few times. This chain connects TRBV19 to TRBJ2-1; no clear D. V lost 5 bases and J lost 0, with 11 bases in between. The CDR3 length is 15 residues. Germline loops: CDR1 LNHDA, CDR2 SQIVND (reference sequence). As DNA, the CDR3 is TGTGCCAGTAGTTCTCTAGGAACCTCCTACAATGAGCAGTTCTTC. Protein: CASSSLGTSYNEQFF.

The chain employs TRBV10-3 and TRBJ1-4; a weak D match, TRBD1 (5 bases). The CDR3 runs 12 residues. Germline lookup yields CDR1 ENHRY and CDR2 SYGVKD. V gave up 7 bases and J gave up 6 bases, with 9 bases separating them. CDR3 loop: CAIKTEDEKLFF. The DNA for the CDR3 is TGTGCCATCAAGACAGAGGATGAAAAACTGTTTTTT.

Only one count was recorded for this clone. This chain uses TRBV21-1 with TRBJ2-7; the table names TRBD1, a call not compared with the DNA. TRBV21-1 is labeled a pseudogene. This CDR3 has 14 amino acids. The chain's CDR3 is CASSKAGGANLQYF. CDR3 nucleotide sequence: TGTGCCAGCAGCAAAGCAGGGGGCGCGAACCTTCAGTACTTC.

V gene TRBV5-4 combines with J gene TRBJ2-7; 8 bases are a match to TRBD1. The CDR3 spans 15 residues. Per germline, CDR1 SGHNT and CDR2 YYREEE (reference sequence). Unmatched junction bases numbered 6, after V lost 4 bases and J lost 0 bases. The chain's CDR3 is CASSHRDRSSYEQYF. The DNA for the CDR3 is TGTGCCAGCAGCCACCGGGACAGGAGCTCCTACGAGCAGTACTTC. Drawing the rest from reference TRBV5-4 and TRBJ2-7, the complete variable domain is ETGVTQSPTHLIKTRGQQVTLRCSSQSGHNTVSWYQQALGQGPQFIFQYYREEENGRGNFPPRFSGLQFPNYSSELNVNALELDDSALYLCASSHRDRSSYEQYFGPGTRLTVT.

The chain joins TRBV11-1 to TRBJ2-5, with D tentatively TRBD2 (6 bases). The CDR3 runs to 15 residues. The germline V gene encodes CDR1 SGHAT and CDR2 FQDESV (reference sequence). Between the trimmed V and J ends, which lost 5 bases and 5 bases, there was a span of 18 bases. CDR3 DNA: TGTGCCAGCAGCGGGGGGACCGGGAGTGGGGAGACCCAGTACTTC. Its translation is CASSGGTGSGETQYF. The variable domain in full, with the rest retrieved from reference TRBV11-1 and TRBJ2-5, is EAEVAQSPRYKITEKSQAVAFWCDPISGHATLYWYRQILGQGPELLVQFQDESVVDDSQLPKDRFSAERLKGVDSTLKIQPAELGDSAMYLCASSGGTGSGETQYFGPGTRLLVL.

The V call is TRBV5-1, the J call TRBJ1-4; TRBD1 matches 9 bases. V was clipped by 2 bases and J by 3 bases; unmatched bases: 8. This CDR3 spans 17 amino acids. The germline V gene has CDR1 SGHRS and CDR2 YFSETQ. The CDR3 DNA follows: TGCGCCAGCAGCTTAGATAGGACAGGGGTACCTAATGAAAAACTGTTTTTT. This translates into CASSLDRTGVPNEKLFF. The full variable domain, rest sourced from reference TRBV5-1 and TRBJ1-4, is KAGVTQTPRYLIKTRGQQVTLSCSPISGHRSVSWYQQTPGQGLQFLFEYFSETQRNKGNFPGRFSGRQFSNSRSEMNVSTLELGDSALYLCASSLDRTGVPNEKLFFGSGTQLSVL.

This chain uses TRBV5-1 with TRBJ2-7; D is ambiguous. Germline assignment: CDR1 SGHRS and CDR2 YFSETQ. Trimming removed 0 bases at V and 5 bases at J, with 9 bases between. The CDR3 contains 13 residues. Here the CDR3 reads CASSLDDTHEQYF. CDR3 coding DNA: TGCGCCAGCAGCTTGGACGACACCCACGAGCAGTACTTC.

The CDR3 region is CASSPNHSSGWSTDTQYF. The CDR3 coding sequence is TGTGCCAGCAGCCCTAACCATTCTAGCGGGTGGAGCACAGATACGCAGTATTTT. V and J are TRBV21-1 and TRBJ2-3; TRBD2 is the table's D call, not checked against the DNA. TRBV21-1 is shown as a pseudogene. The CDR3 has 18 amino acids.

This clone has just one count. The chain combines TRBV9 with TRBJ2-3; 8 bases fit TRBD2. The germline V gene has CDR1 SGDLS and CDR2 YYNGEE. The CDR3 consists of 15 residues. Germline trimming cut 1 base from V and 2 bases from J; bases unmatched to any gene: 3. The CDR3 nucleotides are TGTGCCAGCAGCGTAATTAGCGGGGACACAGATACGCAGTATTTT. Amino acid sequence: CASSVISGDTDTQYF. Supplemented by reference TRBV9 and TRBJ2-3, the full variable domain reads DSGVTQTPKHLITATGQRVTLRCSPRSGDLSVYWYQQSLDQGLQFLIQYYNGEERAKGNILERFSAQQFPDLHSELNLSSLELGDSALYFCASSVISGDTDTQYFGPGTRLTVL.

V gene TRBV6-5 combines with J gene TRBJ2-1; tentative D call: TRBD1 (7 bases). This CDR3 has 14 residues. V was cut by 5 bases and J by 8 bases, with 16 bases left in between. The V gene's germline CDR1 is MNHEY and CDR2 SVGAGI. The CDR3 region is CASSDRAGGYEQFF. The DNA of the CDR3 is TGTGCCAGCAGTGACAGGGCAGGGGGGTATGAGCAGTTCTTC.

The chain has TRBV2 and TRBJ2-5; D gene ambiguous. Germline CDR1 SNHLY, CDR2 FYNNEI. The CDR3 is made up of 14 amino acids. Trimming pared 6 bases from V and 4 bases from J, leaving 15 bases between. CDR3 sequence (DNA): TGTGCCAGCAGGAGGTTGGTTATGCGAGAGACCCAGTACTTC. This sequence encodes CASRRLVMRETQYF.

The genes are TRBV18 and TRBJ2-7; 7 nucleotides match TRBD1. Germline V gene sequence: CDR1 KGHSH, CDR2 LQKENI. This CDR3 has 12 residues. J lost 6 bases, V lost 5 bases, and 4 bases had no gene match. In DNA, the CDR3 is TGTGCCAGCTCATCAGGGGGATTCGAGCAGTACTTC. Encoded protein: CASSSGGFEQYF.

The chain joins TRBV19 to TRBJ2-6, with TRBD1 matching 8 bases. CDR1 and CDR2 (germline): LNHDA, SQIVND (reference sequence). The trim removed 4 bases at V and 0 bases at J, leaving 8 bases unmatched. This CDR3 is 18 amino acids long. The CDR3 bases are TGTGCCAGTAGTAATAGGGGGACAGGTTACTCTGGGGCCAACGTCCTGACTTTC. Translated: CASSNRGTGYSGANVLTF.

V gene TRBV7-2 combines with J gene TRBJ2-5, with D tentatively TRBD2 (5 bases). This CDR3 comprises 13 residues. Germline V gives CDR1 SGHTA, CDR2 FQGNSA. V gave up 5 bases and J gave up 4 bases, with 11 bases separating them. This CDR3 reads CASSPRRRETQYF. The CDR3 region has the DNA TGTGCCAGCAGCCCAAGGAGGAGAGAGACCCAGTACTTC.

This rearrangement joins TRBV6-5 to TRBJ1-2; 9 bases align to TRBD1. With V trimmed by 7 bases and J by 7 bases, 7 bases remained unmatched. CDR3 length: 13 residues. CDR1 and CDR2 from the germline V gene are MNHEY and SVGAGI. CDR3 DNA sequence: TGTGCCAGCACCCGTACAGGGGGCGGTGGCTACACCTTC. Amino acid sequence: CASTRTGGGGYTF.

The J gene is TRBJ1-2, the V gene TRBV5-4; TRBD1 matches 8 bases. There are 15 residues in the CDR3. The germline V gene encodes CDR1 SGHNT and CDR2 YYREEE (reference sequence). V lost 4 bases to trimming and J lost 7 bases; unmatched junction nucleotides: 12. The CDR3 coding sequence is TGTGCCAGCAGCCCGACCCAGACAGGGGCGCGTGGCTACACCTTC. It encodes CASSPTQTGARGYTF.

V and J are TRBV25-1 and TRBJ1-2; D might be TRBD1 (5 bases). The CDR3 is made up of 14 amino acids. V was cut by 6 bases and J by 8 bases, with 19 bases left in between. Germline V lookup: CDR1 MGHDK, CDR2 SYGVNS. The CDR3 reads CASRDVGGFGGYTF. CDR3 bases: TGTGCCAGCAGGGACGTCGGGGGTTTCGGCGGCTACACCTTC.

The chain carries TRBV21-1 and TRBJ2-7; TRBD1 is taken as the D call from the table, unchecked against the DNA. TRBV21-1 corresponds to a pseudogene. The CDR3 is 13 residues long. CDR3 region: CASSNGRVYEQYF. In nucleotides, the CDR3 is TGTGCCAGCAGCAATGGCAGGGTCTACGAGCAGTACTTC.

The rearrangement uses TRBV6-1 and TRBJ1-1; 9 bases agree with TRBD1. Germline-derived CDR1 and CDR2 are MNHNS and SASEGT. V trimming: 9 bases; J trimming: 7 bases; junction bases outside the gene matches: 9. This CDR3 has 13 residues. The CDR3: CASIQQGAVEAFF. The CDR3 region has the DNA TGTGCCAGTATCCAACAGGGGGCGGTTGAAGCTTTCTTT.

The rearrangement links TRBV29-1 to TRBJ2-7; 8 bases match TRBD2. Germline lookup yields CDR1 SQVTM and CDR2 ANQGSEA. The J segment lost 6 bases and the V segment lost 7 bases, leaving 14 bases of the junction unmatched. The CDR3 runs 14 residues. The CDR3 nucleotides read TGCAGCGCCGGGACGGGACTAGGAACCGGCGAGCAGTACTTC. The encoded protein is CSAGTGLGTGEQYF.